This T cell receptor (beta chain) was identified during a study of T cells after yellow fever vaccination. Study conclusions and caveats: Booster samples showed a return of most primary-vaccination clones (around 96% CD4, approximately 90% CD8).

This clonotype turned up a few times. The antigen is undetermined. J was trimmed by 1 base and V by 0 bases; bases with no gene match: 4. Germline-derived CDR1 and CDR2 are DFQATT and SNEGSKA (reference sequence). The CDR3 totals 15 residues. For TCR, cDNA came from 5'RACE template switching, which added a universal primer site and UMIs. TCRdb re-called the 5' RACE reads with MiXCR, one entry per CDR3 protein. The table has around 310,000 distinct CDR3 sequences, around 4.5% seen once. Sequenced material: PBMCs, taken 15 days after the yellow fever booster vaccination. V is TRBV20-1 and J is TRBJ2-5; 8 nucleotides align to TRBD2. The clonotype was recovered from a man between 18 and 35 years old who received the YFV17D yellow fever vaccine. CDR3 bases: TGCAGTGCTAGAGATCCACTAGCGGTCCAAGAGACCCAGTACTTC. Its protein product is CSARDPLAVQETQYF.